Following are 18 T cell receptor beta chains from one sample sequenced in a study of shared clonotypes between healthy human individuals. Sequencing used immunoSEQ multiplex PCR; TCRdb keeps in-frame clones, though not all of them. The sample holds more than 550,000 clones; roughly 72% are singletons and the top ten take under 2%. Sequencing input: memory CD4+ T cells sorted from blood. Subset here: CD45RA-negative fraction. Receptor source: a woman aged 30 to 39 in good health.

The chain is built from TRBV5-4 and TRBJ2-2, with D hard to call. Germline V gene data show CDR1 as SGHNT and CDR2 as YYREEE (reference sequence). CDR3 length: 11 amino acids. Trimming left V 0 bases short and J 12 bases short, with 6 bases between. The CDR3 coding sequence is TGTGCCAGCAGCTTGGGGGGTCAGCTGTTTTTT. It specifies CASSLGGQLFF.

The chain employs TRBV5-8 and TRBJ2-5, with 10 bases matching TRBD1. This CDR3 has 16 amino acids. With 5 bases clipped from V and 1 base from J, the junction kept 8 bases outside the gene matches. Germline CDR1 and CDR2: SGHTS and YDEGEE. The CDR3 sequence is CASSSGTGAIQETQYF. CDR3 coding DNA: TGTGCCAGCAGTTCCGGGACAGGGGCCATCCAAGAGACCCAGTACTTC.

V and J are TRBV10-2 and TRBJ1-2, with 8 bases matching TRBD1. The CDR3 totals 13 residues. V lost 3 bases and J lost 8; bases outside the gene matches: 5. The germline CDR1 and CDR2 sequences are WSHSY and SAAADI. The CDR3 DNA reads as TGCGCCAGCAGTGATGGAGGGACAGGCGGCTACACCTTC. The encoded protein is CASSDGGTGGYTF.

Only a few counts were recorded for this clone. This sequence joins TRBV19 and TRBJ2-2; 7 bases are shared with TRBD2. Germline assignment: CDR1 LNHDA and CDR2 SQIVND (reference sequence). V dropped 1 base and J dropped 2; count of bases not matched to a gene: 7. The CDR3 runs 17 residues. The CDR3 protein is CASSIGWSSGNTGELFF. In nucleotides, the CDR3 is TGTGCCAGTAGTATAGGGTGGTCTAGCGGAAACACCGGGGAGCTGTTTTTT. The entire variable domain, with the rest obtained from reference TRBV19 and TRBJ2-2, is as follows: DGGITQSPKYLFRKEGQNVTLSCEQNLNHDAMYWYRQDPGQGLRLIYYSQIVNDFQKGDIAEGYSVSREKKESFPLTVTSAQKNPTAFYLCASSIGWSSGNTGELFFGEGSRLTVL.

CDR3 protein: CSVDEPATYEAFF. CDR3 in DNA: TGCAGCGTTGATGAGCCAGCTACCTATGAAGCTTTCTTT. The chain carries TRBV29-1 and TRBJ1-1; unclear D gene. The CDR3 has 13 amino acids. Between the trimmed V and J ends, which lost 3 bases and 7 bases, there was a span of 15 bases. The germline V gene encodes CDR1 SQVTM and CDR2 ANQGSEA.

Comment on this clone: A much larger clone differs by one base, so this may be a read error. Other DNA variants within this sample encode the same CDR3. The V call is TRBV7-9, the J call TRBJ2-7; TRBD1 agrees at 8 bases. Germline V gene sequence: CDR1 SEHNR, CDR2 FQNEAQ (reference sequence). J was trimmed by 3 bases and V by 1 base; bases with no gene match: 14. The CDR3 runs to 18 residues. For the CDR3, the DNA is TGTGCCAGCAGCTTAGGTGGAGGTACAGGGGGTAAAGGCTACGAGCAGTACTTC. Amino acids: CASSLGGGTGGKGYEQYF.

Concerning this clone: Other DNA sequences of this sample code for an identical CDR3. J is TRBJ2-3 and V is TRBV10-3, with unresolved D. Germline lookup yields CDR1 ENHRY and CDR2 SYGVKD. The CDR3 consists of 12 residues. V lost 0 bases to trimming and J lost 3 bases, with 1 base between them. The CDR3 reads CAISESTDTQYF. The CDR3 DNA is TGTGCCATCAGTGAGTCGACAGATACGCAGTATTTT.

The genes are TRBV5-1 and TRBJ2-7; 10 bases are a match to TRBD2. Germline V lookup: CDR1 SGHRS, CDR2 YFSETQ. V was pared by 4 bases and J by 7 bases, with 11 bases of the junction left unmatched. There are 15 residues in the CDR3. The CDR3, as DNA: TGCGCCAGCAGCCGTGACGGGACTAGCGAACGAGAGCAGTACTTC. Encoded protein: CASSRDGTSEREQYF.

This clone was recorded once. The V call is TRBV7-6, the J call TRBJ1-2, with unresolved D. This CDR3 has 12 amino acids. Germline V gene lookup returns CDR1 SGHVS and CDR2 FNYEAQ. V was shortened by 3 bases and J by 7 bases, with 9 bases between the two germline ends. The CDR3 DNA reads TGTGCCAGCAGCTTCGGGGAGGGTGGCTACACCTTC. Its protein is CASSFGEGGYTF. The whole variable domain, remainder taken from reference TRBV7-6 and TRBJ1-2, is GAGVSQSPRYKVTKRGQDVALRCDPISGHVSLYWYRQALGQGPEFLTYFNYEAQQDKSGLPNDRFSAERPEGSISTLTIQRTEQRDSAMYRCASSFGEGGYTFGSGTRLTVV.

This clone has just a few counts. CDR3 sequence reads: CASSQDRGREETQYF. CDR3 DNA: TGTGCCAGCAGTCAAGACAGGGGAAGGGAGGAGACCCAGTACTTC. This chain connects TRBV27 to TRBJ2-5, with 8 positions matching TRBD1. The CDR3 totals 15 residues. In germline, CDR1 is MNHEY, CDR2 SMNVEV (reference sequence). With V trimmed by 5 bases and J by 5 bases, 10 bases remained unmatched.

The genes are TRBV30 and TRBJ1-2, with 7 bases aligning to TRBD1. Germline V CDR1 and CDR2: GTSNPN, SVGIG (reference sequence). Trimming took 3 bases from V and 3 from J; bases not matched to a gene: 4. The CDR3 runs 13 residues. In DNA form, the CDR3 reads TGTGCCTGGAGCCCCGGACAGGACTATGGCTACACCTTC. Encoded protein: CAWSPGQDYGYTF.

The gene calls are TRBV29-1 and TRBJ1-1, with D unclear. This CDR3 contains 13 residues. Deletions cut 3 bases from V and 1 base from J, with 9 bases between. Germline-derived CDR1 and CDR2 are SQVTM and ANQGSEA. CDR3 region: CSVDATQNTEAFF. CDR3 in DNA: TGCAGCGTTGATGCGACGCAGAACACTGAAGCTTTCTTT.

This chain uses TRBV30 with TRBJ1-4; possibly TRBD1 for D (5 bases). V was clipped by 1 base and J by 5 bases, with 8 bases between them. Germline V lookup: CDR1 GTSNPN, CDR2 SVGIG (reference sequence). This CDR3 has 13 residues. CDR3 protein: CAWSGGPNEKLFF. The CDR3 region has the DNA TGTGCCTGGAGTGGGGGACCGAATGAAAAACTGTTTTTT.

Worth noting for this clone: Other DNA variants within this sample encode the same CDR3. The chain recombines TRBV5-1 with TRBJ1-1, with 9 bases matching TRBD1. The CDR3 extends over 15 amino acids. Per the germline V gene, CDR1 is SGHRS and CDR2 is YFSETQ. V trimming: 0 bases; J trimming: 0 bases; junction bases outside the gene matches: 0. The CDR3 region is CASSLGTGVNTEAFF. The CDR3 region has the DNA TGCGCCAGCAGCTTGGGGACAGGGGTGAACACTGAAGCTTTCTTT.

The chain couples TRBV7-6 to TRBJ2-3; 12 bases match TRBD2. The CDR3 is 16 amino acids. Trimming took 5 bases from V and 4 from J; bases not matched to a gene: 7. Per the germline V gene, CDR1 is SGHVS and CDR2 is FNYEAQ. CDR3: CASSRRTSGIADTQYF. In nucleotides, the CDR3 is TGTGCCAGCAGCCGGAGGACTAGCGGGATTGCAGATACGCAGTATTTT. The full variable domain, its missing parts supplied by reference TRBV7-6 and TRBJ2-3, is GAGVSQSPRYKVTKRGQDVALRCDPISGHVSLYWYRQALGQGPEFLTYFNYEAQQDKSGLPNDRFSAERPEGSISTLTIQRTEQRDSAMYRCASSRRTSGIADTQYFGPGTRLTVL.

The CDR3 DNA is TGTGCCAGCAGCCACGGGAGCTCCTACGAGCAGTACTTC. Protein product: CASSHGSSYEQYF. The chain uses TRBV7-7 and TRBJ2-7, with TRBD2 as a possible D gene (6 bases). CDR1 SSHAT and CDR2 FNYEAQ come from the germline V gene (reference sequence). Trimming removed 5 bases from V and 0 bases from J, with 8 bases in between. This CDR3 is 13 amino acids long.

The chain is built from TRBV18 and TRBJ2-1; weak D call: TRBD2 (6 bases). The CDR3 runs 16 residues. Germline V gives CDR1 KGHSH, CDR2 LQKENI. Trimming took 2 bases from V and 3 from J, leaving 14 bases between them. The CDR3: CASSPAGTLDYNEQFF. The CDR3 region has the DNA TGTGCCAGCTCACCAGCCGGGACTTTGGACTACAATGAGCAGTTCTTC.

The chain links TRBV19 to TRBJ2-1; 15 nucleotides agree with TRBD2. Germline V gives CDR1 LNHDA, CDR2 SQIVND (reference sequence). The CDR3 covers 17 residues. V lost 6 bases to trimming and J lost 8 bases; unmatched junction nucleotides: 11. The CDR3 sequence: CASSNLGLAGGGYEQFF. DNA of the CDR3: TGTGCCAGTAGCAACTTGGGACTAGCGGGAGGTGGGTATGAGCAGTTCTTC. The entire variable domain, with the rest obtained from reference TRBV19 and TRBJ2-1, is as follows: DGGITQSPKYLFRKEGQNVTLSCEQNLNHDAMYWYRQDPGQGLRLIYYSQIVNDFQKGDIAEGYSVSREKKESFPLTVTSAQKNPTAFYLCASSNLGLAGGGYEQFFGPGTRLTVL.